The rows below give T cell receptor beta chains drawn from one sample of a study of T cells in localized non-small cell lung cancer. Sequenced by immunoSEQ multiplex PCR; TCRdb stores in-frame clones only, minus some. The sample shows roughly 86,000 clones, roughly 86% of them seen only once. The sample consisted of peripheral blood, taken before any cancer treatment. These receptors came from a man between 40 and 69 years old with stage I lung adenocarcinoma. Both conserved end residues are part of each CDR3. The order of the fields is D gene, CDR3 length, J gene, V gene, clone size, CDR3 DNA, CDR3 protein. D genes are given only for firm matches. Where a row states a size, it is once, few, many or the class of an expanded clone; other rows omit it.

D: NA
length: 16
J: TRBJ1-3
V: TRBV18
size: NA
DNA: TGTGCCAGCTCACCTTTCAGCGTCAACTCTGGAAACACCATATATTTT
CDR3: CASSPFSVNSGNTIYF

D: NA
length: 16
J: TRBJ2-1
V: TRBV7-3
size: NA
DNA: TGTGCCAGCAGCTTAGGGACAATGCGGAACTACAATGAGCAGTTCTTC
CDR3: CASSLGTMRNYNEQFF

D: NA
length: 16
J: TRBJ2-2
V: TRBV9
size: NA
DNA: TGTGCCAGCAGCATCCGGGGGTCCTCCTACACCGGGGAGCTGTTTTTT
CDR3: CASSIRGSSYTGELFF

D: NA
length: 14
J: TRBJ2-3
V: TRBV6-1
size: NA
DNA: TGTGCCAGCAGTGACCCGCTCGAGCGGCATACGCAGTATTTT
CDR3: CASSDPLERHTQYF

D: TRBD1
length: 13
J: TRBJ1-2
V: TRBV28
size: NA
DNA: TGTGCCAGCAGTCCCTCAGGGGGCAATAGCTACACCTTC
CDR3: CASSPSGGNSYTF

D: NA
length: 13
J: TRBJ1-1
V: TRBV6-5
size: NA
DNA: TGTGCCAGCAGTTACTCCACAGAGAGTGAAGCTTTCTTT
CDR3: CASSYSTESEAFF

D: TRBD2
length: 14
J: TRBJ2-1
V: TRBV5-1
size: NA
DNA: TGCGCCAGCACTCTAGCGGGGGGTTACAATGAGCAGTTCTTC
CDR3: CASTLAGGYNEQFF

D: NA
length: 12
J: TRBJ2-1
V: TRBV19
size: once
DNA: TGTGCCAGTGCGAGGCATGACAATGAGCAGTTCTTC
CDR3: CASARHDNEQFF

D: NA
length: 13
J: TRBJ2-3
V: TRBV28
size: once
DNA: TGTGCCAGCAGCAATTTGGGTGGGGATACGCAGTATTTT
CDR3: CASSNLGGDTQYF

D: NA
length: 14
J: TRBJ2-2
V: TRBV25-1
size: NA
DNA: TGTGCCAGCAGTCCTGCGTCTTACAGGGGGGAGCTGTTTTTT
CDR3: CASSPASYRGELFF

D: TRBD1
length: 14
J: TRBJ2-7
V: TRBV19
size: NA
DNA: TGTGCCAGTAGAGGGACAGCGAGCTCCTACGAGCAGTACTTC
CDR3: CASRGTASSYEQYF

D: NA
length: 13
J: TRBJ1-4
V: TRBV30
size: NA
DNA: TGTGCCCGGAGGGAGAGTTGGAATGAAAAACTGTTTTTT
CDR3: CARRESWNEKLFF

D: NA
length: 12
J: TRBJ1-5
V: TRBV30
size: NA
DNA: TGTGCCACAGGGAGAGAAGGGCAGCCCCAGCATTTT
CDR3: CATGREGQPQHF

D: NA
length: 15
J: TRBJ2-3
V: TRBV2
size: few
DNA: TGTGCCAGCACTGCTGAGGGGCTCCGCACAGATACGCAGTATTTT
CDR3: CASTAEGLRTDTQYF

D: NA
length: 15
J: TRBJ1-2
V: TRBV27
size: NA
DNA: TGTGCCAGCAGTTTAAGAACAGGGTCAGGGGCGGGCTACACCTTC
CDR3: CASSLRTGSGAGYTF

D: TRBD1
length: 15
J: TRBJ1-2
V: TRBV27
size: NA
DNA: TGTGCCAGCAGTTTAAAGGGGGACAGGCTGGGGGGCTACACCTTC
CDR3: CASSLKGDRLGGYTF

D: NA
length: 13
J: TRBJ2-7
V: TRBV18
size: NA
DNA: TGTGCCAGCTCCCAGGGTAATTTACCCGAGCAGTACTTC
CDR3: CASSQGNLPEQYF

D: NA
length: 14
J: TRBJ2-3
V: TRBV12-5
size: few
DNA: TGTGCTAGTGGGCGGGCAGATGTGGAAGATACGCAGTATTTT
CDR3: CASGRADVEDTQYF

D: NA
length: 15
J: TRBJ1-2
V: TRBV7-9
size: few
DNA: TGTGCCAGCAGCCCCGGGATGGAAGCTAACTATGGCTACACCTTC
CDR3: CASSPGMEANYGYTF

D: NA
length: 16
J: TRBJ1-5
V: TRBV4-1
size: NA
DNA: TGCGCCAGCAGCCAAGTTGTTGCCTCTAGCAATCAGCCCCAGCATTTT
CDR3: CASSQVVASSNQPQHF

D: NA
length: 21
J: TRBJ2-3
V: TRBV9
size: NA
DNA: TGTGCCAGCAGCGCCCCCCGGGGACGTGGAGCGGGACAATGGAGCACAGATACGCAGTATTTT
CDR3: CASSAPRGRGAGQWSTDTQYF

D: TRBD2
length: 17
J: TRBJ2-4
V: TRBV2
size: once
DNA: TGTGCCAGCAGTGGAGCGGGAGGGGGATTAGCCAAAAACATTCAGTACTTC
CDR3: CASSGAGGGLAKNIQYF

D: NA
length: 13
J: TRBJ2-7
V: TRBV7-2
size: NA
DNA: TGTGCCAGCAGCTACGACAGAGTCTACGAGCAGTACTTC
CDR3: CASSYDRVYEQYF

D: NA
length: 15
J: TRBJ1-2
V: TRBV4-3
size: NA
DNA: TGCGCCAGCAGCCAAGAACGGGAATCGGACTATGGCTACACCTTC
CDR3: CASSQERESDYGYTF

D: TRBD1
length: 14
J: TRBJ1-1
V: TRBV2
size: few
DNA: TGTGCCAGCACCCTGGGACAGGGATTTGCTGAAGCTTTCTTT
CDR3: CASTLGQGFAEAFF

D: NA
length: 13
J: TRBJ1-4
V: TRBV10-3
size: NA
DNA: TGTGCCATCAGACCCGTGGGGAATGAAAAACTGTTTTTT
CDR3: CAIRPVGNEKLFF

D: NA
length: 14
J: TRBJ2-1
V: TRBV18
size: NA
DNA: TGTGCCAGCTCACCAAAAACGGGGGTCAATGAGCAGTTCTTC
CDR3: CASSPKTGVNEQFF

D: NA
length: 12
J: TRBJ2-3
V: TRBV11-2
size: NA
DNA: TGTGCCAGCAGCTTAGAAGCAGATACGCAGTATTTT
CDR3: CASSLEADTQYF

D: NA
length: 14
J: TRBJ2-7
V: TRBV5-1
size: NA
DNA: TGCGCCAGCAGCTTTCAGACATTAAGGGACGAGCAGTACTTC
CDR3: CASSFQTLRDEQYF

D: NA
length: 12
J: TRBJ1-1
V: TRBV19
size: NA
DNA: TGTGCCAGTCAAGGCGGCGGCACTGAAGCTTTCTTT
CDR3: CASQGGGTEAFF

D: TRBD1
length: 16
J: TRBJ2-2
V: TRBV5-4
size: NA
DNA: TGTGCCAGCAGCCGGGCCCTGGACAGGGCGGCCGGGGAGCTGTTTTTT
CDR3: CASSRALDRAAGELFF

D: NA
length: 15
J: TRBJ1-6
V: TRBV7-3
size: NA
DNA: TGTGCCAGCAGCTTATCGGGGACGGCGAATTCACCCCTCCACTTT
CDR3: CASSLSGTANSPLHF

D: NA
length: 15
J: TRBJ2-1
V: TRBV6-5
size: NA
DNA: TGTGCCAGCAGTTACGAACGGCAAATTTACAATGAGCAGTTCTTC
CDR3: CASSYERQIYNEQFF

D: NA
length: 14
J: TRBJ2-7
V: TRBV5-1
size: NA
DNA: TGCGCCAGCAGCCCCCGGGTTGGAGGTTACGAGCAGTACTTC
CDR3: CASSPRVGGYEQYF

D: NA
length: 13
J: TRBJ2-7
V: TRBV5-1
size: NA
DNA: TGCGCCAGCAGCTTGGGGAGTCTCGACGAGCAGTACTTC
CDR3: CASSLGSLDEQYF

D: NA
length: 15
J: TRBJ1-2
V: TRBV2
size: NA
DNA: TGTGCCAGCAGTGTTAGTATGACGTCTTCCCGGGGCTACACCTTC
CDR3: CASSVSMTSSRGYTF

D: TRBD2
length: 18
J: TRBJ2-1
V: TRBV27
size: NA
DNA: TGTGCCAGCAGCTTAAGGGGGCGGACTAGCGAAAAGTTCTATGAGCAGTTCTTC
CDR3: CASSLRGRTSEKFYEQFF

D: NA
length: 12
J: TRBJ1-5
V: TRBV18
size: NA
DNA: TGTGCCAGCTCAGGCTGGAGTCAGCCCCAGCATTTT
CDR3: CASSGWSQPQHF

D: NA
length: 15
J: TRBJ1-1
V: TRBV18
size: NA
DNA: TGTGCCAGCTCTCCAAAAGGACAGATGAACACTGAAGCTTTCTTT
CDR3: CASSPKGQMNTEAFF

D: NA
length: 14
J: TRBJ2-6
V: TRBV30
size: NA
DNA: TGTGCCTGGAGTCGAGGGGCTGGGGCCAACGTCCTGACTTTC
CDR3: CAWSRGAGANVLTF

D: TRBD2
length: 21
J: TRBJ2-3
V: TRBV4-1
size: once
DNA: TGCGCCAGCAGCCAAGTAGGTCGGCAACGAGAATTAGCGGGGGGGCAAGATACGCAGTATTTT
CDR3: CASSQVGRQRELAGGQDTQYF

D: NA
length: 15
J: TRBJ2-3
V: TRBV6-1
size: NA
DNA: TGTGCCAGCAGTAACACGGGAAACGAGGTAGATACGCAGTATTTT
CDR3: CASSNTGNEVDTQYF

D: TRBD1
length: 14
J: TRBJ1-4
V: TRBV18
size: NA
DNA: TGTGCCAGCCGGGACAGCATCGCTAATGAAAAACTGTTTTTT
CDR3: CASRDSIANEKLFF

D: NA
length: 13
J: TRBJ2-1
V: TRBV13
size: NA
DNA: TGTGCCAGCAGCTTAGGGCAGGGCTGGGAGCAGTTCTTC
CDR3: CASSLGQGWEQFF

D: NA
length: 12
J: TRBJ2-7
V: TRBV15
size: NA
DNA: TGTGCCACCAGCAGAGGACGGGCCGAGCAGTACTTC
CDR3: CATSRGRAEQYF

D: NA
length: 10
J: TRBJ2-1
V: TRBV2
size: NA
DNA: TGTGCCAGCAGTGGTCGTCGACAGTTCTTC
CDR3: CASSGRRQFF

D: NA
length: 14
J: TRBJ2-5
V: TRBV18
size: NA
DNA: TGTGCCAGCTCACCATCCCAGGGGCGGACGACCCAGTACTTC
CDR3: CASSPSQGRTTQYF

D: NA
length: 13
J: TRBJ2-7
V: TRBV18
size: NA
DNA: TGTGCCAGCTCACCAGGGCGTACCTACGAGCAGTACTTC
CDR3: CASSPGRTYEQYF

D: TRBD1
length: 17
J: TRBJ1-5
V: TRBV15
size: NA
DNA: TGTGCCACCAGCAGAGATCAGGACAGGGGCTCCAGGGGGGCCCAGCATTTT
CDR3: CATSRDQDRGSRGAQHF

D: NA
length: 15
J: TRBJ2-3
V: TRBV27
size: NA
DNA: TGTGCCAGCAGCCGGACTTCTTGGAGGTCAGATACGCAGTATTTT
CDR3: CASSRTSWRSDTQYF

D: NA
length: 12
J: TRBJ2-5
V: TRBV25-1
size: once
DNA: TGTGCCAGCACGCGGGGCCAAGAGACCCAGTACTTC
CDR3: CASTRGQETQYF

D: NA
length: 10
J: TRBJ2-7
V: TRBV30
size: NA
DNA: TGTGCCTGGGGGTCCTACGAGCAGTACTTC
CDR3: CAWGSYEQYF

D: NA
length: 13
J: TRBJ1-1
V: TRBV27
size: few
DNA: TGTGCCAGCAGAGAGAGACCGAGGACTGAAGCTTTCTTT
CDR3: CASRERPRTEAFF